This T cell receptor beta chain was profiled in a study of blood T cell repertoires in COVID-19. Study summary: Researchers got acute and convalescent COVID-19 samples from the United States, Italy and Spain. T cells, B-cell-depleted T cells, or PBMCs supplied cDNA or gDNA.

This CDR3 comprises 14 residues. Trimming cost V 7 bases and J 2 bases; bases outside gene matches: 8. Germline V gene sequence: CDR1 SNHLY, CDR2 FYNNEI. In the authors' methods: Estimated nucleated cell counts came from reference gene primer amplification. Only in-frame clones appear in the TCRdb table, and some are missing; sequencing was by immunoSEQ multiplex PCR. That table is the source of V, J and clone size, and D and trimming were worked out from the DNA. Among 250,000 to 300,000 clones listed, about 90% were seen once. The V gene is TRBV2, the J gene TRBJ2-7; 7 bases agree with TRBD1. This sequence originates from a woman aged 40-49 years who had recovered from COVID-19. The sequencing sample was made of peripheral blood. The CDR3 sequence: CASKWDRPTYEQYF. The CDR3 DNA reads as TGTGCCAGCAAATGGGACAGACCAACCTACGAGCAGTACTTC.